Sequencing of this TCR beta chain was carried out in a study of control samples from healthy donors and cancer patients. The assay was immunoSEQ multiplex PCR, and TCRdb's table has in-frame clones only and misses some. The repertoire holds 400,000 to 450,000 clones, with over 75% as singletons. The CDR3 runs to 11 residues. CDR1 is MNHEY, CDR2 SVGAGI, per germline. V was pared by 2 bases and J by 4 bases, with 2 bases between. This clone was observed a single time. The clonotype was recovered from a man in his forties with head and neck cancer. J is TRBJ1-1 and V is TRBV6-5, with no clear D. The sequenced sample was PBMCs. The CDR3 DNA follows: TGTGCCAGCAGTTACGGCACTGAAGCTTTCTTT. Translated: CASSYGTEAFF.